The T cell receptor (beta chain) under discussion was sequenced for a study of spatial heterogeneity in lung cancer. Time point: sample taken at primary tumor resection. Sequencing was performed on whole RNA extracted from tumor and nontumor lung tissue, or from frozen PBMC, and the material was left unsorted. V was trimmed by 1 base and J by 9 bases, leaving 13 bases between them. The CDR3 runs 14 residues. TCRdb reprocessed the 5' RACE reads with MiXCR, giving one entry per CDR3 protein. The repertoire has around 60,000 distinct CDR3 sequences, around 8.2% of them found once; the top ten carry roughly 15%.

The chain has TRBV12-3 or TRBV12-4 and TRBJ2-1; no firm D call. The sample here was PBMCs, taken at surgery. The clonotype comes from a female donor with early-stage non-small cell lung cancer. CDR3 protein: CASSLGDPGGEQFF. DNA for the CDR3: TGTGCCAGCAGTTTAGGAGATCCGGGTGGTGAGCAGTTCTTC.